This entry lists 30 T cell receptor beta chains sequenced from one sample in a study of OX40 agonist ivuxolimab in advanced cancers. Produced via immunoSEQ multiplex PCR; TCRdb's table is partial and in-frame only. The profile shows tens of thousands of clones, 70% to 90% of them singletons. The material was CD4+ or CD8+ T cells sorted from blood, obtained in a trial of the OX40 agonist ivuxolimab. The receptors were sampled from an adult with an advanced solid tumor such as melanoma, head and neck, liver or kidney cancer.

DNA of the CDR3: TGTGCCAGCAGCTTAAGTGGCACTAGCATTCGTACTGAGCAGTTCTTC. This translates into CASSLSGTSIRTEQFF. This chain connects TRBV7-3 to TRBJ2-1; possible D gene TRBD2, 6 bases. Looked up from germline, CDR1 is SGHTA and CDR2 is FQGTGA. V was shortened by 1 base and J by 9 bases, with 19 bases between the two germline ends. The CDR3 has 16 residues.

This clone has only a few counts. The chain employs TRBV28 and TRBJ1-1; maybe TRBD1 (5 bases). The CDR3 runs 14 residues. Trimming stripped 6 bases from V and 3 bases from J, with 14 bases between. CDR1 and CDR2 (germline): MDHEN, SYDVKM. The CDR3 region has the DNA TGTGCCAGCAGGGGACCTTGGCGTGACACTGAAGCTTTCTTT. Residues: CASRGPWRDTEAFF.

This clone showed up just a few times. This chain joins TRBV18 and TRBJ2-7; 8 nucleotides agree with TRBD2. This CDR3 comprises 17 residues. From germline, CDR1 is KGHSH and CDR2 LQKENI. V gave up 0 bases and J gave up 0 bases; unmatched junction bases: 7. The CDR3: CASSPPSGGPSSYEQYF. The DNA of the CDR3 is TGTGCCAGCTCACCACCCTCGGGGGGGCCTAGCTCCTACGAGCAGTACTTC.

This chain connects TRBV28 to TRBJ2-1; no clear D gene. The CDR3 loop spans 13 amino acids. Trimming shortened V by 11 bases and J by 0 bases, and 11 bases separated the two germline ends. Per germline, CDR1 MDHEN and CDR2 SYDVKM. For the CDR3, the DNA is TGTGCCGGGCGGTCGAGCTCCTACAATGAGCAGTTCTTC. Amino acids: CAGRSSSYNEQFF.

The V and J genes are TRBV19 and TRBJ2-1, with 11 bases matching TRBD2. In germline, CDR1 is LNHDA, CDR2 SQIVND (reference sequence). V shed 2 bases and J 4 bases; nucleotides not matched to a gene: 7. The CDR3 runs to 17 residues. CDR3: CASSISPGLAAYNEQFF. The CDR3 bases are TGTGCCAGTAGTATATCGCCGGGACTAGCGGCGTACAATGAGCAGTTCTTC.

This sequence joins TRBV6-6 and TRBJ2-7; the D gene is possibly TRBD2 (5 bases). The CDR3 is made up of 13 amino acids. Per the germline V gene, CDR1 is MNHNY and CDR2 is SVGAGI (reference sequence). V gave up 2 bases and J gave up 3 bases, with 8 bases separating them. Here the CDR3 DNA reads TGTGCCAGCAGTTACGCCAGCGGCTACGAGCAGTACTTC. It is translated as CASSYASGYEQYF.

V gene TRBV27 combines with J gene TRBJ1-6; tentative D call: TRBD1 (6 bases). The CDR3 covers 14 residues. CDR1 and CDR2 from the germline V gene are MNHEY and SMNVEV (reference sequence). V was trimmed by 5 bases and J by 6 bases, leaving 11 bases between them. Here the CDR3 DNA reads TGTGCCAGCAGTACGGGACAAACTAATTCACCCCTCCACTTT. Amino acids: CASSTGQTNSPLHF.

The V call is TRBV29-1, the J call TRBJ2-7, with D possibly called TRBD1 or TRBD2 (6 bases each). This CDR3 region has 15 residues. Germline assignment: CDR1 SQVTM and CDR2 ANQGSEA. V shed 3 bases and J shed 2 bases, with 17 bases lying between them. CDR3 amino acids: CSVDGVGGNTYEQYF. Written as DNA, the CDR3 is TGCAGCGTTGATGGGGTGGGGGGCAATACCTACGAGCAGTACTTC.

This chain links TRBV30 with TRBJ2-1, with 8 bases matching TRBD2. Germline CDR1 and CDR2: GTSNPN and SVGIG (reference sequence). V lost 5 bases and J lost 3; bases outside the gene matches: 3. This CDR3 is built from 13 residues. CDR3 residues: CAWAGGGYNEQFF. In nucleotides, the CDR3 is TGTGCCTGGGCGGGGGGAGGCTACAATGAGCAGTTCTTC.

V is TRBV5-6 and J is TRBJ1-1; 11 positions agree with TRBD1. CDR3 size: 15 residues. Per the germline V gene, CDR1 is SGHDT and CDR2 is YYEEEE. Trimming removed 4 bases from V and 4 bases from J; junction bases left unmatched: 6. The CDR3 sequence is CASSPGQGAPTEAFF. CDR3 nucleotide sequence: TGTGCCAGCAGCCCCGGACAGGGGGCGCCCACTGAAGCTTTCTTT. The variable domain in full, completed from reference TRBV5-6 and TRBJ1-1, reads DAGVTQSPTHLIKTRGQQVTLRCSPKSGHDTVSWYQQALGQGPQFIFQYYEEEERQRGNFPDRFSGHQFPNYSSELNVNALLLGDSALYLCASSPGQGAPTEAFFGQGTRLTVV.

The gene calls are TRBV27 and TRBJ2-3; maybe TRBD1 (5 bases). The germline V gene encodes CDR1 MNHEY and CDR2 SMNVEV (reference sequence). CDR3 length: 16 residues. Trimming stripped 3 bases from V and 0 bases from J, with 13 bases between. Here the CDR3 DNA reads TGTGCCAGCAGTTTTGGGGCAGGGCCTAGCACAGATACGCAGTATTTT. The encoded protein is CASSFGAGPSTDTQYF.

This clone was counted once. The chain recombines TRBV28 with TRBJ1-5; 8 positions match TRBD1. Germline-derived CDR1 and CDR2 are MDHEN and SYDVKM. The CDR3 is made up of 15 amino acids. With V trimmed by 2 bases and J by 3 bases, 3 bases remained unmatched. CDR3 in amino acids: CASSLGRGPNQPQHF. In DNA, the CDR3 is TGTGCCAGCAGTTTAGGCAGGGGGCCCAATCAGCCCCAGCATTTT.

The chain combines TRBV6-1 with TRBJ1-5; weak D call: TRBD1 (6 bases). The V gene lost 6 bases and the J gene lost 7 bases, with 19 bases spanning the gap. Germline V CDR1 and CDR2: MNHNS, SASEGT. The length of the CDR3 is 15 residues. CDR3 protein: CASSAVGGLRQPQHF. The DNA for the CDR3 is TGTGCCAGCAGCGCTGTAGGGGGTCTCAGGCAGCCCCAGCATTTT.

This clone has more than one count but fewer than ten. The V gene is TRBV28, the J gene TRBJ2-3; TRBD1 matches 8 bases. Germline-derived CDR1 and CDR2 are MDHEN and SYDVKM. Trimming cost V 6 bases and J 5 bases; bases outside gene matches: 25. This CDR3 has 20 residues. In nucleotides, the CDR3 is TGTGCCAGCAGCCTATGGGGGGAAAAGATGGCAGGGGGCTTAAGAGATACGCAGTATTTT. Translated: CASSLWGEKMAGGLRDTQYF.

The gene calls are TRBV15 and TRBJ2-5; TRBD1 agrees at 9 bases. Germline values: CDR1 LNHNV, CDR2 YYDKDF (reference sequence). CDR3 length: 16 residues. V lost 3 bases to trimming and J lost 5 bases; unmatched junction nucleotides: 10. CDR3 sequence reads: CATSSESGQGWETQYF. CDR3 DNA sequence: TGTGCCACCAGCAGTGAATCGGGACAGGGTTGGGAGACCCAGTACTTC.

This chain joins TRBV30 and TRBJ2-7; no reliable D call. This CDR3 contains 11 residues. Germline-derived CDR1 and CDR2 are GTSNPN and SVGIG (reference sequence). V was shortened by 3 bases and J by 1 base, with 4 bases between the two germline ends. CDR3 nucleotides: TGTGCCTGGAGGGCTTCCTACGAGCAGTACTTC. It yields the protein CAWRASYEQYF.

CDR3 region: CAWSFNTEAFF. The CDR3 region has the DNA TGTGCCTGGAGTTTTAACACTGAAGCTTTCTTT. This rearrangement joins TRBV30 to TRBJ1-1; D ambiguous. The V gene's germline CDR1 is GTSNPN and CDR2 SVGIG (reference sequence). Between the trimmed V and J ends, which lost 2 bases and 2 bases, there was a span of 3 bases. The CDR3 runs 11 residues.

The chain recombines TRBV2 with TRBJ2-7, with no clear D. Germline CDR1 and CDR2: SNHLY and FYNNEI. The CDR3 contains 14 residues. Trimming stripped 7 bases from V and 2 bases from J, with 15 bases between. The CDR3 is CASTGQGPTYEQYF. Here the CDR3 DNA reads TGTGCCAGCACCGGGCAAGGTCCCACCTACGAGCAGTACTTC.

In nucleotides, the CDR3 is TGCGCCAGCAGCTTGAACAGGGTGAACGAGCAGTACTTC. Its translation is CASSLNRVNEQYF. The chain recombines TRBV5-1 with TRBJ2-7, with a weak D call TRBD1 (6 bases). The CDR3 spans 13 residues. The germline V gene encodes CDR1 SGHRS and CDR2 YFSETQ. V was clipped by 1 base and J by 5 bases, with 10 bases between them.

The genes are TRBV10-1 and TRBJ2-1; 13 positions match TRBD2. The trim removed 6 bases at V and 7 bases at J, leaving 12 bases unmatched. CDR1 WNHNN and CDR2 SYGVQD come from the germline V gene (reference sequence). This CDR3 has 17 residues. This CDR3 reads CASSSPEGTSGTNEQFF. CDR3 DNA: TGCGCCAGCAGCTCCCCCGAAGGGACTAGCGGGACGAATGAGCAGTTCTTC.

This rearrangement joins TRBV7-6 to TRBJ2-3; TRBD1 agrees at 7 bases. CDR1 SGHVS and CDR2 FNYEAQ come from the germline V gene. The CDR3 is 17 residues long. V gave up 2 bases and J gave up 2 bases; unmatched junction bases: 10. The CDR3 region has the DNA TGTGCCAGCAGCTTAAGGGACAGCCCTTACTTCACAGATACGCAGTATTTT. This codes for CASSLRDSPYFTDTQYF.

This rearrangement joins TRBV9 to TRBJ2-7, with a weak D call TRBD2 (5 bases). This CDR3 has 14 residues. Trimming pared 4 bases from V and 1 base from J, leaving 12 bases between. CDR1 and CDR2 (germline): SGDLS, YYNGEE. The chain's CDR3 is CASSSGGRSYEQYF. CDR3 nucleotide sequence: TGTGCCAGCAGCTCCGGAGGTAGGTCCTACGAGCAGTACTTC.

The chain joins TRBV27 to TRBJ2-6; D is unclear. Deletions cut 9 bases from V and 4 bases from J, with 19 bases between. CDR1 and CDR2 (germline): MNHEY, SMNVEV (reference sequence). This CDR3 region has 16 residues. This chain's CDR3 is CASSLLVPLGANVLTF. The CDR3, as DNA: TGTGCCAGTTCACTTCTAGTCCCGCTCGGGGCCAACGTCCTGACTTTC.

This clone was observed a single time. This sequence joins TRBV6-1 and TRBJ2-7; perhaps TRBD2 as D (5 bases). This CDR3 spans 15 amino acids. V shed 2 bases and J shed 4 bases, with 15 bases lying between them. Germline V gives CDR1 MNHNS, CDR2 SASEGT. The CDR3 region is CASSEMPGSGYEQYF. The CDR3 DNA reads TGTGCCAGCAGTGAAATGCCCGGCTCGGGGTACGAGCAGTACTTC.

CDR3 sequence (DNA): TGTGCCAGCAGCGTAGCTAGCGGGAGGTTCGAGCAGTACTTC. This translates into CASSVASGRFEQYF. The genes are TRBV9 and TRBJ2-7, with 11 positions matching TRBD2. Germline CDR1 reads SGDLS; CDR2 reads YYNGEE. V trimming: 0 bases; J trimming: 6 bases; junction bases outside the gene matches: 2. This CDR3 comprises 14 residues.

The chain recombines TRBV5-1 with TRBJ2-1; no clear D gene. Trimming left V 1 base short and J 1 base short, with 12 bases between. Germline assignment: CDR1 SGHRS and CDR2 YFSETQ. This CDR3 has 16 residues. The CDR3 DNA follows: TGCGCCAGCAGCTTGAACTCTCTGGAATCCTACAATGAGCAGTTCTTC. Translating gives CASSLNSLESYNEQFF. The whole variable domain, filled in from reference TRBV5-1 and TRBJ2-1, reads KAGVTQTPRYLIKTRGQQVTLSCSPISGHRSVSWYQQTPGQGLQFLFEYFSETQRNKGNFPGRFSGRQFSNSRSEMNVSTLELGDSALYLCASSLNSLESYNEQFFGPGTRLTVL.

CDR3 bases: TGCGCCAGCAGCTTACGGAACCCGGGCTCCGGGAACATTCAGTACTTC. The encoded protein is CASSLRNPGSGNIQYF. This chain uses TRBV5-1 with TRBJ2-4; the D is unclear. V was pared by 2 bases and J by 7 bases, with 19 bases between. Germline V gene lookup returns CDR1 SGHRS and CDR2 YFSETQ. The CDR3 spans 16 residues.

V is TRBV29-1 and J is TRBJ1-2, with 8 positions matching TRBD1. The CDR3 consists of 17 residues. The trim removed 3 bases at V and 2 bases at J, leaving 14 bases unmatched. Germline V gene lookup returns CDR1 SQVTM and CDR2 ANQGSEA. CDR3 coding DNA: TGCAGCGTTGATCTTCCCGGGACAGGAAGACGAAACTATGGCTACACCTTC. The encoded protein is CSVDLPGTGRRNYGYTF.

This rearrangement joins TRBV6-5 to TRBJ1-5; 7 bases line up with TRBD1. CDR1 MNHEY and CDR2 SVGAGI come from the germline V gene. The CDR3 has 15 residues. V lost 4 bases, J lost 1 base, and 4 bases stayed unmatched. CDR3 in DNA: TGTGCCAGCAGTTCGACAGGGTTGAGCAATCAGCCCCAGCATTTT. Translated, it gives CASSSTGLSNQPQHF.

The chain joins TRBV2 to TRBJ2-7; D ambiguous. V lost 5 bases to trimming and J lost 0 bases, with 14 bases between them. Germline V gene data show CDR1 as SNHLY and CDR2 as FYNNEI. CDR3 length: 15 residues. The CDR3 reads CASSSDPRSSYEQYF. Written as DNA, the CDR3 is TGTGCCAGCAGTTCGGACCCGAGGAGCTCCTACGAGCAGTACTTC.